What follows are 23 T cell receptor beta chains derived from one specimen sequenced in a study of T cells expressing NK-cell markers. For each CDR3 protein, TCRdb gives one entry from its re-call of the 5' RACE reads, without DNA. Listed are hundreds of thousands of distinct CDR3 sequences; roughly 5.5% falls within the top ten. Sequenced sample: blood T cells: a sorted CD56 or NKG2C T cell subset, CD4+ or CD8+ T cells, or bulk PBMC T cells (not recorded which). These receptors were collected from a man aged 18 to 69 in good health.

The V call is TRBV7-8, the J call TRBJ2-1; lacking DNA, the TRBD2 call made by TCRdb goes unchecked. This CDR3 has 17 residues. The germline gives CDR1 SGHVS, CDR2 FQNEAQ. The CDR3: CASSLATASVEYNEQFF. Variable domain in full (rest from reference TRBV7-8 and TRBJ2-1): GAGVSQSPRYKVAKRGQDVALRCDPISGHVSLFWYQQALGQGPEFLTYFQNEAQLDKSGLPSDRFFAERPEGSVSTLKIQRTQQEDSAVYLCASSLATASVEYNEQFFGPGTRLTVL.

The V gene is TRBV7-7, the J gene TRBJ2-7; TCRdb outputs TRBD1, but without DNA this stays unchecked. Per the germline V gene, CDR1 is SSHAT and CDR2 is FNYEAQ (reference sequence). The CDR3 consists of 15 residues. The CDR3 reads CASSLVGQGNYEQYF.

The chain has TRBV27 and TRBJ2-3; absent DNA, TCRdb's TRBD1 call cannot be checked. The length of the CDR3 is 14 residues. CDR1 is MNHEY and CDR2 is SMNVEV in the germline V gene (reference sequence). CDR3: CASSRQGKSDTQYF.

The chain recombines TRBV6-4 with TRBJ1-1. Germline loops: CDR1 MRHNA, CDR2 SNTAGT. This CDR3 spans 13 amino acids. CDR3 protein: CASSYGVDTEAFF.

This sequence joins TRBV5-1 and TRBJ2-5; TCRdb reports TRBD2, a call that lacks DNA to check it against. The CDR3 is 16 amino acids. In germline, CDR1 is SGHRS, CDR2 YFSETQ. The CDR3 sequence: CASSATSGGLGETQYF.

V is TRBV5-4 and J is TRBJ2-1. The CDR3 extends over 12 amino acids. Per the germline V gene, CDR1 is SGHNT and CDR2 is YYREEE (reference sequence). CDR3 loop: CASSFRYNEQFF.

J is TRBJ1-2 and V is TRBV12-3 or TRBV12-4; TCRdb names TRBD1, which stays unverified in the absence of DNA. This CDR3 spans 15 amino acids. CDR3 residues: CASSLLGTGSYGYTF.

This chain links TRBV18 with TRBJ2-5; TCRdb selects TRBD1, and the lack of DNA leaves this call unchecked. Per germline, CDR1 KGHSH and CDR2 LQKENI. This CDR3 comprises 15 residues. The CDR3 is CASSPSGQGLKTQYF.

This sequence joins TRBV18 and TRBJ2-5; TCRdb returns TRBD1, unconfirmable since there is no DNA. Germline CDR1 KGHSH, CDR2 LQKENI. There are 17 residues in the CDR3. This chain's CDR3 is CASSSVTGTGIQETQYF.

This chain uses TRBV12-3 or TRBV12-4 with TRBJ1-5. CDR3 length: 16 residues. CDR3 amino acids: CASSLRAGNSNQPQHF.

The chain combines TRBV9 with TRBJ1-1. CDR1 is SGDLS and CDR2 is YYNGEE in the germline V gene. The CDR3 totals 15 residues. The CDR3 spells CASSVVDFLNTEAFF.

V is TRBV5-6 and J is TRBJ2-5; TCRdb picks TRBD2, but there is no DNA to check that call. The CDR3 sequence is 18 residues long. The germline V gene has CDR1 SGHDT and CDR2 YYEEEE. CDR3 amino acids: CASSLYGTSGRIRETQYF.

V gene TRBV28 combines with J gene TRBJ2-7; TCRdb's D call, TRBD2, is unchecked because there is no DNA. This CDR3 contains 14 residues. Germline CDR1 is MDHEN and CDR2 is SYDVKM. The CDR3 reads CASSFGLRAYEQYF.

V is TRBV28 and J is TRBJ1-6; without DNA, the TCRdb call of TRBD1 cannot be checked. Germline lookup yields CDR1 MDHEN and CDR2 SYDVKM. The CDR3 contains 14 residues. The CDR3 is CASGGGGRNSPLHF.

V usage is TRBV29-1 and J usage is TRBJ2-1; TCRdb picks TRBD1, but there is no DNA to check that call. CDR3 length: 12 amino acids. Germline V gene lookup returns CDR1 SQVTM and CDR2 ANQGSEA. CDR3 residues: CSVIQGLGEQFF.

The J gene is TRBJ2-1, the V gene TRBV18; TCRdb's D call, TRBD1, is unchecked because there is no DNA. The V gene's germline CDR1 is KGHSH and CDR2 LQKENI. The CDR3 extends over 14 amino acids. CDR3 region: CASSLERGHNEQFF.

This chain joins TRBV9 and TRBJ2-7; the TRBD1 assignment by TCRdb is unverifiable without DNA. The CDR3 spans 14 residues. Germline V gives CDR1 SGDLS, CDR2 YYNGEE. The chain's CDR3 is CASSWGQGPYEQYF.

This chain links TRBV7-3 with TRBJ1-1; without DNA, the TCRdb call of TRBD1 cannot be checked. Germline V gene lookup returns CDR1 SGHTA and CDR2 FQGTGA. This CDR3 comprises 15 residues. The CDR3 sequence is CASSLIATATPEAFF.

This chain links TRBV12-3 or TRBV12-4 with TRBJ2-7. There are 15 residues in the CDR3. The CDR3: CASSSRATSSYEQYF.

V usage is TRBV28 and J usage is TRBJ2-7; TCRdb's assignment of TRBD2 cannot be checked, as there is no DNA. The CDR3 runs to 15 residues. The germline gives CDR1 MDHEN, CDR2 SYDVKM. CDR3 region: CASSSHREGSYEQYF.

The chain employs TRBV7-9 and TRBJ2-3; TCRdb names TRBD1, which stays unverified in the absence of DNA. The length of the CDR3 is 15 residues. CDR1 is SEHNR and CDR2 is FQNEAQ in the germline V gene (reference sequence). The CDR3 protein is CASSFGQVAGDTQYF.

The J gene is TRBJ2-3, the V gene TRBV5-6; TCRdb lists TRBD2, though no DNA is available to test this call. This CDR3 comprises 17 residues. Germline CDR1 and CDR2: SGHDT and YYEEEE. CDR3 region: CASSPLLLRGGTDTQYF.

The rearrangement links TRBV5-5 to TRBJ2-7. CDR1 and CDR2 (germline): SGHKS, YYEKEE (reference sequence). The CDR3 loop spans 15 amino acids. CDR3 protein: CASSFSLVSSYEQYF.